Listed below are T cell receptor beta chains from one sample, sequenced in a study of blood T cell repertoires in COVID-19. Clones were sequenced by immunoSEQ multiplex PCR, and TCRdb holds only the in-frame ones, with some missing. The repertoire includes a few hundred thousand clones, around four fifths of them detected once, and less than 4.5% sits in the top ten. Sequences were obtained from peripheral blood. All receptors come from a woman aged 45 to 65 with active or convalescent COVID-19. CDR3s include the opening cysteine and the closing phenylalanine or tryptophan. A D gene is named only where the DNA matches it firmly. The size entry is marked missing in some rows and otherwise reads once, few, many or a size class.

j_call | v_call | d_call | clone_size | cdr3_nt | cdr3_aa
TRBJ1-5 | TRBV7-2 | - | - | TGTGCCAGCAGCTCCCCGGGACTGAGGAATCAGCCCCAGCATTTT | CASSSPGLRNQPQHF
TRBJ2-1 | TRBV4-1 | TRBD2 | once | TGCGCCAGCAGCCAACCCCGGGAGGCCCGGTTCTTC | CASSQPREARFF
TRBJ1-2 | TRBV2 | - | - | TGTGCCAGCAGTGGGGGGGACTATGGCTACACCTTC | CASSGGDYGYTF
TRBJ2-2 | TRBV9 | TRBD1 | - | TGTGCCAGCACCCCTCAGGGGGCAGCATCGAACACCGGGGAGCTGTTTTTT | CASTPQGAASNTGELFF
TRBJ1-5 | TRBV6-5 | TRBD1 | - | TGTGCCAGCCGAGGACAGGGGAAAAGCAATCAGCCCCAGCATTTT | CASRGQGKSNQPQHF
TRBJ1-2 | TRBV7-9 | - | - | TGTGCCAGCAGCTTCGGCGGGGGCAGCGGAGGGGGCTACACCTTC | CASSFGGGSGGGYTF
TRBJ2-2 | TRBV24-1 | TRBD1 | - | TGTGCCACCAGTGAGAGTCCGGGACAGGGAACCGGGGAGCTGTTTTTT | CATSESPGQGTGELFF
TRBJ1-5 | TRBV11-2 | - | - | TGTGCCAGGACGTGGGTACAGGGCAATCAGCCCCAGCATTTT | CARTWVQGNQPQHF
TRBJ2-3 | TRBV27 | TRBD2 | - | TGTGCCAGCAGCCAGGGGACTAGCGGATTCACAGATACGCAGTATTTT | CASSQGTSGFTDTQYF
TRBJ2-1 | TRBV7-3 | TRBD2 | - | TGTGCCAGCAGCTTAACCGGGGGGAACAATGAGCAGTTCTTC | CASSLTGGNNEQFF
TRBJ1-1 | TRBV5-1 | - | - | TGCGCCAGCAGCTTGGAAGGGGCGAGCACTGAAGCTTTCTTT | CASSLEGASTEAFF
TRBJ1-1 | TRBV29-1 | TRBD1 | - | TGCAGCGTTGGAGGGGGCCGACTGAACACTGAAGCTTTCTTT | CSVGGGRLNTEAFF
TRBJ2-3 | TRBV5-5 | - | - | TGTGCCAGCAGCTTGGCCTGGGGGGGCGGTAGCACAGATACGCAGTATTTT | CASSLAWGGGSTDTQYF
TRBJ1-1 | TRBV29-1 | - | once | TGCAGCGTACAGAGTATGAACACTGAAGCTTTCTTT | CSVQSMNTEAFF
TRBJ1-5 | TRBV18 | TRBD1 | once | TGTGCCAGCTCACGCGCCGGGACAGGGGCTAATCAGCCCCAGCATTTT | CASSRAGTGANQPQHF
TRBJ1-6 | TRBV30 | TRBD1 | few | TGTGCCTGGAGTGTACGTGGGGCCGGACAGGGGGCTTATAATTCACCCCTCCACTTT | CAWSVRGAGQGAYNSPLHF
TRBJ2-3 | TRBV18 | - | - | TGTGCCAGCTCACCACTCAAAGATACGCAGTATTTT | CASSPLKDTQYF
TRBJ2-1 | TRBV7-8 | - | once | TGTGCCAGCAAAAATTTAGCGACGAGTTACAATGAGCAGTTCTTC | CASKNLATSYNEQFF
TRBJ1-6 | TRBV2 | - | once | TGTGCCAGCAGTGATGGCAGATTCAATTCACCCCTCCACTTT | CASSDGRFNSPLHF
TRBJ2-7 | TRBV28 | TRBD2 | - | TGTGCCAGCAGTCCTCCCGGGACTAGGGGCGGGGACGAGCAGTACTTC | CASSPPGTRGGDEQYF
TRBJ2-2 | TRBV5-5 | TRBD2 | - | TGTGCCAGCAGCTTGGAGGCAAGCGGGAGGCTCGCCGGGGAGCTGTTTTTT | CASSLEASGRLAGELFF
TRBJ2-7 | TRBV29-1 | TRBD2 | - | TGCAGCGCGGCTAGCGGGAGGGCCGGGGAGCAGTACTTC | CSAASGRAGEQYF
TRBJ2-3 | TRBV11-2 | - | - | TGTGCCAGCACCGAGCGGCTGGTAGGAGATACGCAGTATTTT | CASTERLVGDTQYF
TRBJ1-2 | TRBV4-1 | TRBD1 | - | TGCGCCAGCAGCCAGAGGACAGGGGCGGACTATGGCTACACCTTC | CASSQRTGADYGYTF
TRBJ2-7 | TRBV9 | TRBD2 | - | TGTGCCAGCAGCGTGGGACTAGCGGGAGTGGACGAGCAGTACTTC | CASSVGLAGVDEQYF
TRBJ2-5 | TRBV11-1 | TRBD2 | - | TGTGCCAGCAGCTTATCAGCGGGAGGAGAGACCCAGTACTTC | CASSLSAGGETQYF
TRBJ1-6 | TRBV5-6 | TRBD1 | - | TGTGCCAGCAGCTTGTGGACAGGGCCATATAATTCACCCCTCCACTTT | CASSLWTGPYNSPLHF